What follows describes a single TCR beta chain. As yet, its antigen is unknown. These data come from a study of regulatory T cells in long-lasting Graves disease. Study context: New Graves' disease cases had less than 3 months of antithyroid drugs. Study-level findings and limits: Lower TCR diversity characterized persistent Graves' patients relative to newly diagnosed patients. Examination was confined to peripheral blood, excluding thyroid tissue.

The time point: newly diagnosed GD, antithyroid drugs for less than 3 months. PBMC-extracted RNA yielded the TCR library. Library construction for TCR beta used iRepertoire HTBI primers and Arm-PCR of CDR3 regions. TCRdb re-called the multiplex PCR reads through MiXCR, storing one row per CDR3 protein. The sample shows approximately 360,000 distinct CDR3 sequences, roughly 10% of them seen only once. The data were also submitted as part of a second study, on T cells in Graves' hyperthyroidism and ophthalmopathy.

The source of this sequence is a woman younger than 35 with Graves disease. The source material was peripheral blood mononuclear cells (PBMCs), sampled at new diagnosis, from a patient treated with antithyroid drugs.

The CDR3 nucleotides read TGTGCCAGCAGTTTGGCTCAGTTGGGCAATCAGCCCCAGCATTTT. Its translation: CASSLAQLGNQPQHF. The genes are TRBV12-3 or TRBV12-4 and TRBJ1-5; D remains ambiguous. Between the trimmed V and J ends, which lost 3 bases and 2 bases, there was a span of 11 bases. The CDR3 is made up of 15 amino acids.